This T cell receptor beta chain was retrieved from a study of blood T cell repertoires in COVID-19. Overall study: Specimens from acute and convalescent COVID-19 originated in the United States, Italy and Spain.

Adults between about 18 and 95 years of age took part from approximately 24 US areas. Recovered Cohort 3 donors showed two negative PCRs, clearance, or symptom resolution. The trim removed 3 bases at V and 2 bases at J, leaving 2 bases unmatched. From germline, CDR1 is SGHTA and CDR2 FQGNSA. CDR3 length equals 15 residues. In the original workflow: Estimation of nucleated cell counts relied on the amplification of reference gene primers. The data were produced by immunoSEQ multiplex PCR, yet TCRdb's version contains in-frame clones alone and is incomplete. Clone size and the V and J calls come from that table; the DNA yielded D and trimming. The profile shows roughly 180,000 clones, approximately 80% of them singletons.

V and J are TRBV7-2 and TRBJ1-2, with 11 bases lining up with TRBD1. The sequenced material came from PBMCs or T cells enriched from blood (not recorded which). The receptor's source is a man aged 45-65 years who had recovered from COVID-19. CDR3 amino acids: CASSFGQGANYGYTF. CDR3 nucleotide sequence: TGTGCCAGCAGCTTCGGACAGGGGGCCAACTATGGCTACACCTTC.